Reported below is one TCR beta chain. The CDR3 covers 15 residues. Germline lookup yields CDR1 LGHNA and CDR2 YNFKEQ. Trimming removed 0 bases from V and 2 bases from J, with 11 bases in between. Clones were sequenced by immunoSEQ multiplex PCR, and TCRdb holds only the in-frame ones, with some missing. The table shows 150,000 to 170,000 clones, with 85% to 90% occurring only once. The data belong to a study of T cell responses to AZD1222 COVID-19 vaccine. V usage is TRBV4-2 and J usage is TRBJ2-7; possible D gene TRBD1, 5 bases. Material: peripheral blood, obtained on day 0 of MenACWY control vaccination. This clonotype was sampled from an adult in good health. As DNA, the CDR3 is TGTGCCAGCAGCCAAGATGGGGCAGGAACCTACGAGCAGTACTTC. It codes for CASSQDGAGTYEQYF.